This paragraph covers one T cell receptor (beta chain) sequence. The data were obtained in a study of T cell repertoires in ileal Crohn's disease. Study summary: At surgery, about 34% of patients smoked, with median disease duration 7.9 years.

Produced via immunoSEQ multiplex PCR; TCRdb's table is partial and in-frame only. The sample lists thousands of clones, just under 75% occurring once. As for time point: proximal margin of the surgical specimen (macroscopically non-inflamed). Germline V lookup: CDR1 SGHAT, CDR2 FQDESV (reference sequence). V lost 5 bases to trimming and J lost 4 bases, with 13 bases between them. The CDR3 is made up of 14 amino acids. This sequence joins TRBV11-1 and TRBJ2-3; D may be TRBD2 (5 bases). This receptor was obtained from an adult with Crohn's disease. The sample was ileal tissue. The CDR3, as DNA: TGTGCCAGCAGCCCTGGACTGGATCCAGATACGCAGTATTTT. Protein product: CASSPGLDPDTQYF. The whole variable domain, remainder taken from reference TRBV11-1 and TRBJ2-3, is EAEVAQSPRYKITEKSQAVAFWCDPISGHATLYWYRQILGQGPELLVQFQDESVVDDSQLPKDRFSAERLKGVDSTLKIQPAELGDSAMYLCASSPGLDPDTQYFGPGTRLTVL.